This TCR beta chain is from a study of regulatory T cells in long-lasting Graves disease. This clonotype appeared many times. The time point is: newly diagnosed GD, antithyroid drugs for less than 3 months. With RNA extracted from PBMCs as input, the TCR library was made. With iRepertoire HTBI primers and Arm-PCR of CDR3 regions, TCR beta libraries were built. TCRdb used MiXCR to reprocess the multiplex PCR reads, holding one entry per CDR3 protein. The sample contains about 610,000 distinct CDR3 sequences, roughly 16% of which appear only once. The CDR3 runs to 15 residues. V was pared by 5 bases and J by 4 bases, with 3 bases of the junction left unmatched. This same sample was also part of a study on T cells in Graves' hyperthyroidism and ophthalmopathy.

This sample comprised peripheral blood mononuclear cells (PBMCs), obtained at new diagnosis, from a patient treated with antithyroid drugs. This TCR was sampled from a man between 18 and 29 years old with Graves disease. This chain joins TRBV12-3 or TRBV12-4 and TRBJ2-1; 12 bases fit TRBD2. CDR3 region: CASSPTSGGYNEQFF. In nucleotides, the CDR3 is TGTGCCAGCAGTCCAACTAGCGGGGGGTACAATGAGCAGTTCTTC.